The 4 T cell receptor beta chains below all came from one sample that was sequenced in a study of blood T cell repertoires in COVID-19. Repertoires were generated with immunoSEQ multiplex PCR, while TCRdb's copy carries only in-frame clones and drops some. The repertoire includes approximately 230,000 clones, approximately 84% of them detected once, and 1.5% to 2% sits in the top ten. Sequencing was carried out using PBMCs or T cells enriched from blood (not recorded which). The receptors shown here come from a man between 40 and 49 years old who had recovered from COVID-19.

This chain connects TRBV5-4 to TRBJ2-7, with TRBD2 identical over 11 bases. CDR1 SGHNT and CDR2 YYREEE come from the germline V gene (reference sequence). After removal of 3 bases from V and 3 bases from J, the junction contained 5 bases not matched to a gene. The CDR3 consists of 15 residues. The CDR3 DNA sequence: TGTGCCAGCAGCTCCCCGGGACTAGCGGACTACGAGCAGTACTTC. Amino acid sequence: CASSSPGLADYEQYF.

The chain joins TRBV6-5 to TRBJ2-7, with 9 bases fitting TRBD2. CDR1 MNHEY and CDR2 SVGAGI come from the germline V gene. V was clipped by 5 bases and J by 10 bases; unmatched bases: 9. This CDR3 is built from 13 residues. The CDR3 region is CASSRSGGSFQYF. CDR3 in DNA: TGTGCCAGCAGTCGTAGCGGGGGTAGCTTCCAGTACTTC.

The chain has TRBV28 and TRBJ1-5; 10 bases map to TRBD1. The CDR3 consists of 13 residues. V shed 7 bases, J shed 4 bases, and the junction held 1 base outside the gene matches. Germline V gives CDR1 MDHEN, CDR2 SYDVKM. CDR3 protein: CASKGQGNQPQHF. CDR3 nucleotides: TGTGCCAGCAAGGGACAGGGGAATCAGCCCCAGCATTTT. The whole variable domain, remainder taken from reference TRBV28 and TRBJ1-5, is DVKVTQSSRYLVKRTGEKVFLECVQDMDHENMFWYRQDPGLGLRLIYFSYDVKMKEKGDIPEGYSVSREKKERFSLILESASTNQTSMYLCASKGQGNQPQHFGDGTRLSIL.

The V call is TRBV30, the J call TRBJ1-3; D is uncertain. Germline CDR1 is GTSNPN and CDR2 is SVGIG (reference sequence). Trimming removed 3 bases at V and 8 bases at J, with 11 bases between. The CDR3 runs 12 residues. Here the CDR3 reads CAWSPSQDTIYF. In DNA, the CDR3 is TGTGCCTGGAGCCCCTCCCAGGACACCATATATTTT.